This TCR beta chain was sequenced during a study of T cell responses to AZD1222 COVID-19 vaccine. Method: immunoSEQ multiplex PCR; TCRdb's copy keeps in-frame clones and lacks some. The sample holds 15,000 to 20,000 clones, 89% seen once. Regarding this clone: Its antigen remains unidentified.

Germline V gene sequence: CDR1 SGHDT, CDR2 YYEEEE. The CDR3 loop spans 14 amino acids. Trimming took 5 bases from V and 3 from J; bases not matched to a gene: 4. Findings and caveats of the study: Only six or seven AZD1222 recipients tested seropositive at baseline. Possibly, clonal diversity was underestimated; donors were largely white British and included more females. Within unmutated variant regions lay the reported targets of nearly half of spike-specific TCRs.

Second doses at about 4 or about 12 weeks were pooled. This TCR derives from an adult who received the AZD1222 COVID-19 vaccine. The genes are TRBV5-6 and TRBJ2-7, with 11 bases that match TRBD2. The material sequenced was peripheral blood, taken 28 days after the second AZD1222 dose. The DNA of the CDR3 is TGTGCCAGCAGGTCCGGGACTAGCGGCTACGAGCAGTACTTC. It translates to CASRSGTSGYEQYF.